Described below is a single T cell receptor beta chain sequence and its context. This entry belongs to a study of identical twins. There are 19 residues in the CDR3. Germline CDR1 reads LNHDA; CDR2 reads SQIVND (reference sequence). V was pared by 3 bases and J by 2 bases, with 7 bases of the junction left unmatched. TCRdb re-derived calls from the 5' RACE reads in MiXCR, one entry per CDR3 protein. Among approximately 600,000 distinct CDR3 sequences listed, just over 7% were seen once. The data were also submitted as part of a second study, on yellow fever vaccine responses in identical twins.

The J gene is TRBJ2-1, the V gene TRBV19; 16 bases are a match to TRBD2. Sequencing used PBMCs. The receptor was isolated from a woman younger than 35 in good health. CDR3 region: CASSMGTSGRVGPYNEQFF. The DNA for the CDR3 is TGTGCCAGTAGTATGGGGACTAGCGGGAGGGTGGGGCCCTACAATGAGCAGTTCTTC.